This T cell receptor beta chain was sequenced for a study of shared clonotypes between healthy human individuals. Study details: A donor's plate count was three for CD4 naive and three for CD4 memory; CD8 naive had two and CD8 memory one.

The CDR3 has 15 amino acids. The V and J ends lost 4 bases and 7 bases respectively, with 17 bases between them. In germline, CDR1 is KGHSH, CDR2 LQKENI. Everyone who donated was a Caucasian adult who lived in Nashville, Tennessee. The input for sorted-subset replicate PCRs was about 0.2 ug DNA, about 30,000 T cell genomes. Only in-frame clones appear in the TCRdb table, and some are missing; sequencing was by immunoSEQ multiplex PCR. The sample contains roughly 2.6 million clones, around nine tenths of which appear only once. This chain joins TRBV18 and TRBJ2-1, with D perhaps TRBD2 (5 bases). The receptor was derived from a man aged 18 to 29 in good health. Sequenced input: naive CD4+ T cells sorted from blood. The subset: CD45RA+ positively selected. The CDR3 sequence: CASSQNPGPGNEQFF. DNA for the CDR3: TGTGCCAGCTCACAAAACCCGGGTCCGGGGAATGAGCAGTTCTTC. The full variable domain, in which reference TRBV18 and TRBJ2-1 provide the parts outside the CDR3, is NAGVMQNPRHLVRRRGQEARLRCSPMKGHSHVYWYRQLPEEGLKFMVYLQKENIIDESGMPKERFSAEFPKEGPSILRIQQVVRGDSAAYFCASSQNPGPGNEQFFGPGTRLTVL.